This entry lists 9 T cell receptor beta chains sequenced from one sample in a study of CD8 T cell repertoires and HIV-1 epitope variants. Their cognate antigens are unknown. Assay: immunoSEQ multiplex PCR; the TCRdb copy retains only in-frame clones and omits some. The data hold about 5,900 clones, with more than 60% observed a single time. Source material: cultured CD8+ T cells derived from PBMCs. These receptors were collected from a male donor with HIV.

The CDR3: CASRDLADLVDTQYF. The CDR3, as DNA: TGTGCCAGCAGGGACCTAGCGGACTTGGTAGATACGCAGTATTTT. V usage is TRBV27 and J usage is TRBJ2-3, with 7 bases lining up with TRBD2. CDR3 length: 15 amino acids. V shed 6 bases, J shed 5 bases, and the junction held 11 bases outside the gene matches. The germline V gene encodes CDR1 MNHEY and CDR2 SMNVEV (reference sequence).

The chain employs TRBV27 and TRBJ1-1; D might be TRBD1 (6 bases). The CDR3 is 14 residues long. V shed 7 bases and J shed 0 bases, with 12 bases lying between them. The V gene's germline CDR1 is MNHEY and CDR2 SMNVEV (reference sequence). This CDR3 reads CASKQGRMNTEAFF. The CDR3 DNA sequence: TGTGCCAGCAAGCAGGGGCGGATGAACACTGAAGCTTTCTTT.

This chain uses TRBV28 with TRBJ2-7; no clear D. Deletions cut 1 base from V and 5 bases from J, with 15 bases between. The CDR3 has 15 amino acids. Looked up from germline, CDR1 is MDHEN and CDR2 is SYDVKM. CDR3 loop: CASSLFSHKSDEQYF. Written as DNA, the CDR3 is TGTGCCAGCAGTTTATTTTCACATAAGAGCGACGAGCAGTACTTC.

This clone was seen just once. CDR3 loop: CASSTRVGRLTEAFF. As DNA, the CDR3 is TGTGCCAGTAGTACCCGAGTGGGGAGGCTCACTGAAGCTTTCTTT. The chain joins TRBV19 to TRBJ1-1; D remains ambiguous. The germline V and J ends were trimmed by 4 bases and 4 bases, with 16 bases remaining between them. This CDR3 is 15 amino acids long. CDR1 is LNHDA and CDR2 is SQIVND in the germline V gene (reference sequence).

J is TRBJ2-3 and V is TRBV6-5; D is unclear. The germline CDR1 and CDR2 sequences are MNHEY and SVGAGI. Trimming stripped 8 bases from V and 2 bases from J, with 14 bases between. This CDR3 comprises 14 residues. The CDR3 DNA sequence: TGTGCCAGCGCACCTTTGAGCGACACAGATACGCAGTATTTT. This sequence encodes CASAPLSDTDTQYF.

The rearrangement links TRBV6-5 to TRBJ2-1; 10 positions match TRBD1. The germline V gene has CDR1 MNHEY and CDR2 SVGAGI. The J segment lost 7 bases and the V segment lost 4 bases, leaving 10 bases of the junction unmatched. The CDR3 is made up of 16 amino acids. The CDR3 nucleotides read TGTGCCAGCAGTTTCCGACCCGGGACAGGGGAGAATGAGCAGTTCTTC. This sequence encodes CASSFRPGTGENEQFF.

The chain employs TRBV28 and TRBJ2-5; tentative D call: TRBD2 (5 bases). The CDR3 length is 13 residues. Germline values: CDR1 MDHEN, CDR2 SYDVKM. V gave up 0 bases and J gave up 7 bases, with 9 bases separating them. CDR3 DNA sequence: TGTGCCAGCAGTTTATGGGTAGAGGGGACCCAGTACTTC. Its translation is CASSLWVEGTQYF.

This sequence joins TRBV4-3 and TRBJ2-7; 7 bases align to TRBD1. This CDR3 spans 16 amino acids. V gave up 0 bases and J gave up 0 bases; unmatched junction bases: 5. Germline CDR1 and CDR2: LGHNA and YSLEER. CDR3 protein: CASSQDRAGGSYEQYF. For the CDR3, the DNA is TGCGCCAGCAGCCAAGACAGGGCAGGGGGCTCCTACGAGCAGTACTTC.

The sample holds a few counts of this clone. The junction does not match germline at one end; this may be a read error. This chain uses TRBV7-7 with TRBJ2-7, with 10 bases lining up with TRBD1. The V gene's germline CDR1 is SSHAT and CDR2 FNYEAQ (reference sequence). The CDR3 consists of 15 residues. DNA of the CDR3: TGTGCTAGCAGCTCCGGGACAGGGGATAACGACGAGCAGTACTTC. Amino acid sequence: CASSSGTGDNDEQYF.